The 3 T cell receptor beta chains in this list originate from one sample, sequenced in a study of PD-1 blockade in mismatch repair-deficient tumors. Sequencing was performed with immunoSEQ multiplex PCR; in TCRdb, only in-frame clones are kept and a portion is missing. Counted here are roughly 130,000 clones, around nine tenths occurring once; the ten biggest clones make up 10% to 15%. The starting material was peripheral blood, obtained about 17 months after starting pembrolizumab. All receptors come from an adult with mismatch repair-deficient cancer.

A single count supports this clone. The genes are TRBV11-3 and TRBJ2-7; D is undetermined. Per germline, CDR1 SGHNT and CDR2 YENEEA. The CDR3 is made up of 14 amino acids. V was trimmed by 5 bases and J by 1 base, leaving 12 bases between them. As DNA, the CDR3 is TGTGCCAGCAGCCCAGAGCCGTCATCCTACGAGCAGTACTTC. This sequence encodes CASSPEPSSYEQYF.

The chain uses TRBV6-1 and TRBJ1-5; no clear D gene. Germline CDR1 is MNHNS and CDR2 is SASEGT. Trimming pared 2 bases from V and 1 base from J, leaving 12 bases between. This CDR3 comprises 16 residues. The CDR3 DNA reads TGTGCCAGCAGTGAACTACCCCCCGGGAGCAATCAGCCCCAGCATTTT. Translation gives CASSELPPGSNQPQHF.

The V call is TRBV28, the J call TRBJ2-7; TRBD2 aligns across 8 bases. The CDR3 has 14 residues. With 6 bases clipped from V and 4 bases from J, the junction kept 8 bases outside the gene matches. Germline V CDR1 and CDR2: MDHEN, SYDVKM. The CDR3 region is CASSPSGSYYEQYF. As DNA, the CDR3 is TGTGCCAGCAGCCCCAGCGGGAGTTATTACGAGCAGTACTTC.